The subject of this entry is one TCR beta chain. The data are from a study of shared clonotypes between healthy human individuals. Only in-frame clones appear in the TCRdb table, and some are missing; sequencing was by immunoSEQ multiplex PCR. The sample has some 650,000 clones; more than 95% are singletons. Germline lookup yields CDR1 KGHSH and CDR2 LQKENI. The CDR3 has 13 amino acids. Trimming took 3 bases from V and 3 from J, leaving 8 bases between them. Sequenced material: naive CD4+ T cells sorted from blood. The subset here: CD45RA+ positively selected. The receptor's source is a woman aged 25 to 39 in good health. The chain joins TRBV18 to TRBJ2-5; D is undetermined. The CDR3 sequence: CASSPVGKETQYF. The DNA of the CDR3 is TGTGCCAGCTCACCGGTGGGGAAAGAGACCCAGTACTTC.